The rows below give T cell receptor beta chains drawn from one sample of a study of shared clonotypes between healthy human individuals. Repertoires were generated with immunoSEQ multiplex PCR, while TCRdb's copy carries only in-frame clones and drops some. The profile shows millions of clones, more than 80% of them singletons. Source material: naive CD4+ T cells sorted from blood. The receptors were sampled from a man aged 18 to 35 in good health. Both conserved end residues are part of each CDR3. The D gene is left open where the match is weak. The size of a clone is reported for some rows only, either as once, few or many, or as a class for expanded clones.

cdr3_nt	cdr3_aa	clone_size	v_call	j_call	d_call
TGCAGCGTTGGGGGGCAAGAGACCCAGTACTTC	CSVGGQETQYF	once	TRBV29-1	TRBJ2-5	-
TGTGCCAGTAAAGAGAGCTCCTACAATGAGCAGTTCTTC	CASKESSYNEQFF	-	TRBV19	TRBJ2-1	-
TGTGCCAGCAGCCGCGGGACAGGGGTCTACGAGCAGTACTTC	CASSRGTGVYEQYF	once	TRBV6-6	TRBJ2-7	TRBD1
TGTGCCAGCACCAGGGCTAGCGGGAGGGCCGACACCGGGGAGCTGTTTTTT	CASTRASGRADTGELFF	-	TRBV27	TRBJ2-2	TRBD2
TGTGCCAGCAGTTTATTGAGGGCCGAGCAGTTCTTC	CASSLLRAEQFF	-	TRBV28	TRBJ2-1	-
TGCGCCAGCAGCGGGAGGGGAGAAACTAATGAAAAACTGTTTTTT	CASSGRGETNEKLFF	-	TRBV5-1	TRBJ1-4	-
TGTGCCAGCAGCTCAGGCGGACAGAAGAACACCGGGGAGCTGTTTTTT	CASSSGGQKNTGELFF	-	TRBV11-2	TRBJ2-2	-
TGTGCCAGCACCGGGGGAAACACCATATATTTT	CASTGGNTIYF	-	TRBV25-1	TRBJ1-3	-
TGTGCCAGCAGCTTAGACGGGGGAACTAATGAAAAACTGTTTTTT	CASSLDGGTNEKLFF	-	TRBV7-8	TRBJ1-4	-
TGTGCCAGCAGTTCCGGGACTAGCGGCCACAATGAGCAGTTCTTC	CASSSGTSGHNEQFF	-	TRBV6-5	TRBJ2-1	TRBD2
TGTGCCAGCAGCTCGCCCGGGACTAGCGGGAGAGATACGCAGTATTTT	CASSSPGTSGRDTQYF	-	TRBV5-4	TRBJ2-3	TRBD2
TGTGCCAGCAGCGGGACAGGGGATGAGAACACTGAAGCTTTCTTT	CASSGTGDENTEAFF	-	TRBV5-4	TRBJ1-1	TRBD1
TGTGCCAGCAGCTCTCCCCCCCGACTAGCGTCGAGCTCCTACGAGCAGTACTTC	CASSSPPRLASSSYEQYF	-	TRBV11-2	TRBJ2-7	TRBD2
TGTGCCAGCAGCTTACAGCGAGGACAGGGGGTTGGACAGCCCCAGCATTTT	CASSLQRGQGVGQPQHF	-	TRBV13	TRBJ1-5	TRBD1
TGCGCCAGCAGTCGCACAGGGAGTTTATCTCGTGGCTACACCTTC	CASSRTGSLSRGYTF	-	TRBV4-1	TRBJ1-2	-
TGTGCCAGCAGCCAACGGGACAGGGCCACAGATACGCAGTATTTT	CASSQRDRATDTQYF	-	TRBV5-6	TRBJ2-3	TRBD1
TGTGCCAGCAGTTACTCGAACGACAGGAATTCACCCCTCCACTTT	CASSYSNDRNSPLHF	-	TRBV6-5	TRBJ1-6	-
TGCGCCAGCAGCCAAGATCCCGGACAGATTAAGGCTGGGGCCAACGTCCTGACTTTC	CASSQDPGQIKAGANVLTF	-	TRBV4-1	TRBJ2-6	-
TGTGCCAGCAGTTTTTCCGGGACGGAGAATGAAAAACTGTTTTTT	CASSFSGTENEKLFF	once	TRBV2	TRBJ1-4	-
TGTGCCAGCAGTGGGGACAGGGGTAACGAGCAGTACTTC	CASSGDRGNEQYF	-	TRBV28	TRBJ2-7	TRBD1
TGTGCCAGCTCACCAGAGGCGGGAGGCTCCTACGAGCAGTACTTC	CASSPEAGGSYEQYF	-	TRBV18	TRBJ2-7	TRBD2
TGTGCCAGCAGCCCCGGGAGGTCCTACAATGAGCAGTTCTTC	CASSPGRSYNEQFF	-	TRBV11-2	TRBJ2-1	TRBD2
TGCGCCAGCAGCTCAAGGCCTGAATACAATGAGCAGTTCTTC	CASSSRPEYNEQFF	-	TRBV5-1	TRBJ2-1	-
TGTGCCAGCAGTTGGGACTCGAGCGGCGACTATGGCTACACCTTC	CASSWDSSGDYGYTF	-	TRBV28	TRBJ1-2	-
TGTGCCAGCAGCCACCGGACAGGGACGAACACCGGGGAGCTGTTTTTT	CASSHRTGTNTGELFF	-	TRBV7-3	TRBJ2-2	TRBD1
TGTGCCAGCAGTTCCCCCGGCAGTTTCGTCGGGGTCGGGGAAAAACTGTTTTTT	CASSSPGSFVGVGEKLFF	-	TRBV7-8	TRBJ1-4	-
TGTGCCAGCAGCGTAGGTCGCCCTCTGTGGGAGGGCCTGTCAGATACGCAGTATTTT	CASSVGRPLWEGLSDTQYF	-	TRBV9	TRBJ2-3	TRBD2
TGCGCCAGCAGAACAACCACTAGCACAGATACGCAGTATTTT	CASRTTTSTDTQYF	-	TRBV5-1	TRBJ2-3	-
TGCGCCAGCAGCCCGCCGTCCGGGACAGGGGTCACAGATACGCAGTATTTT	CASSPPSGTGVTDTQYF	-	TRBV5-1	TRBJ2-3	TRBD1
TGTGCTAGCAGCTTAATGGGACAGGGGGAAGAGACCCAGTACTTC	CASSLMGQGEETQYF	-	TRBV7-7	TRBJ2-5	TRBD1
TGTGCCAGCAGCTCGCTCGGGGAGGGATACACAGATACGCAGTATTTT	CASSSLGEGYTDTQYF	-	TRBV7-2	TRBJ2-3	TRBD2
TGTGCCAGCAAAACGGGGGCCCCACCGGTCGGGGAGCTGTTTTTT	CASKTGAPPVGELFF	-	TRBV19	TRBJ2-2	-
TGTGCCAGCAGCTTGGCACCGGGACCCATCACAGATACGCAGTATTTT	CASSLAPGPITDTQYF	-	TRBV5-4	TRBJ2-3	-
TGTGCCAGCAGCGGCCCTATAATGAACACTGAAGCTTTCTTT	CASSGPIMNTEAFF	-	TRBV2	TRBJ1-1	-
TGTGCCACCAGCAGAGGGACGGACCTCCTCTACAATGAGCAGTTCTTC	CATSRGTDLLYNEQFF	once	TRBV15	TRBJ2-1	-
TGTGCCAGCAGTTTTAGACAGGCGCCCCAGCATTTT	CASSFRQAPQHF	-	TRBV28	TRBJ1-5	-
TGTGCCAGCAGTTTCGGGACAGGGTGGTCCTACAATGAGCAGTTCTTC	CASSFGTGWSYNEQFF	once	TRBV6-6	TRBJ2-1	TRBD1
TGTGCCAGCAGTTTTGAAGGCACTGAAGCTTTCTTT	CASSFEGTEAFF	-	TRBV6-5	TRBJ1-1	-
TGTGCCAGCAGCGCACGAGGTTCAGGCAAAGCTTTCTTT	CASSARGSGKAFF	-	TRBV5-6	TRBJ1-1	-
TGTGCCAGCAGCTGGAGCCGGGGGGGCACAGATACGCAGTATTTT	CASSWSRGGTDTQYF	-	TRBV11-2	TRBJ2-3	TRBD2
TGCGCCAGCAGCCGGGACCTCGGAGAGACCCAGTACTTC	CASSRDLGETQYF	-	TRBV4-1	TRBJ2-5	-
TGTGCCAGCAGCTTTGGGACTCCCTCGGATACGCAGTATTTT	CASSFGTPSDTQYF	-	TRBV7-9	TRBJ2-3	-
TGTGCCAGCAGCTCGGACAGGGGCCAAGAGACCCAGTACTTC	CASSSDRGQETQYF	-	TRBV5-4	TRBJ2-5	TRBD1